Following are 27 T cell receptor beta chains from one sample sequenced in a study of cytomegalovirus exposure and HLA in healthy donors. The PCR had 60 Vbeta and 13 Jbeta primers. Libraries were prepared by immunoSEQ multiplex PCR; TCRdb keeps only in-frame clonotypes and omits some of them. The repertoire holds around 190,000 clones, with roughly four fifths as singletons. Sequenced: PBMCs. The receptors were sampled from a young man in good health and CMV-seronegative.

V usage is TRBV5-1 and J usage is TRBJ2-2; 9 nucleotides align to TRBD1. V dropped 5 bases and J dropped 3; count of bases not matched to a gene: 5. The CDR3 extends over 15 amino acids. Germline V gene sequence: CDR1 SGHRS, CDR2 YFSETQ. The CDR3 sequence: CASSPGQGYTGELFF. The CDR3 coding sequence is TGCGCCAGCAGTCCGGGACAGGGCTACACCGGGGAGCTGTTTTTT.

The chain recombines TRBV27 with TRBJ2-7; 7 positions agree with TRBD1. After removal of 2 bases from V and 2 bases from J, the junction contained 6 bases not matched to a gene. CDR3 length: 15 amino acids. Germline V CDR1 and CDR2: MNHEY, SMNVEV (reference sequence). The CDR3 here is CASSLAGQDTYEQYF. In nucleotides, the CDR3 is TGTGCCAGCAGTTTAGCCGGACAGGACACCTACGAGCAGTACTTC.

The V call is TRBV6-5, the J call TRBJ2-1; D not certain. In germline, CDR1 is MNHEY, CDR2 SVGAGI. V was pared by 6 bases and J by 7 bases, with 7 bases between. This CDR3 is built from 11 residues. In DNA, the CDR3 is TGTGCCAGCAGAGCTTCTAATGAGCAGTTCTTC. It yields the protein CASRASNEQFF.

J is TRBJ2-7 and V is TRBV6-5; a possible D gene is TRBD1 (6 bases). Germline V gene lookup returns CDR1 MNHEY and CDR2 SVGAGI. The CDR3 contains 16 residues. Trimming took off 0 bases at V and 2 bases at J, with 14 bases between the two ends. The CDR3 DNA is TGTGCCAGCAGTTACTCACACCCCGGGACAACCTACGAGCAGTACTTC. Encoded protein: CASSYSHPGTTYEQYF.

This chain uses TRBV7-9 with TRBJ1-1, with D possibly TRBD1 on 5 matching bases. The CDR3 length is 12 residues. Trimming pared 0 bases from V and 8 bases from J, leaving 7 bases between. Germline V gives CDR1 SEHNR, CDR2 FQNEAQ (reference sequence). CDR3 sequence reads: CASSLAGVEAFF. CDR3 nucleotide sequence: TGTGCCAGCAGCTTAGCAGGGGTGGAAGCTTTCTTT.

Remarks on this clone: Other DNA variants within this sample encode the same CDR3. In DNA form, the CDR3 reads TGCGCCAGCAGCTTGGGACTAGCGGGAGTCGATGAGCAGTTCTTC. Translating gives CASSLGLAGVDEQFF. The rearrangement uses TRBV5-1 and TRBJ2-1, with 12 positions matching TRBD2. V lost 0 bases and J lost 8; bases outside the gene matches: 3. Germline CDR1 is SGHRS and CDR2 is YFSETQ. This CDR3 comprises 15 residues.

The chain joins TRBV5-5 to TRBJ1-1, with D unclear. Germline V gene sequence: CDR1 SGHKS, CDR2 YYEKEE (reference sequence). The CDR3 has 13 amino acids. The V and J ends lost 0 bases and 1 base respectively, with 4 bases between them. In DNA form, the CDR3 reads TGTGCCAGCAGCTTGGGCGGGAACACTGAAGCTTTCTTT. The encoded protein is CASSLGGNTEAFF. Supplemented by reference TRBV5-5 and TRBJ1-1, the full variable domain reads DAGVTQSPTHLIKTRGQQVTLRCSPISGHKSVSWYQQVLGQGPQFIFQYYEKEERGRGNFPDRFSARQFPNYSSELNVNALLLGDSALYLCASSLGGNTEAFFGQGTRLTVV.

J is TRBJ2-7 and V is TRBV25-1; the D gene is possibly TRBD2 (5 bases). Per the germline V gene, CDR1 is MGHDK and CDR2 is SYGVNS. V was trimmed by 3 bases and J by 5 bases, leaving 14 bases between them. The CDR3 length is 14 residues. CDR3 sequence (DNA): TGTGCCAGCAGTGAGTATTACGGTAGCGACGAGCAGTACTTC. This sequence encodes CASSEYYGSDEQYF.

V gene TRBV29-1 combines with J gene TRBJ1-2; D gene ambiguous. Trimming cost V 4 bases and J 2 bases, with 5 bases left between them. There are 11 residues in the CDR3. Germline values: CDR1 SQVTM, CDR2 ANQGSEA. CDR3 nucleotide sequence: TGCAGCGTTGCGGGGAACTATGGCTACACCTTC. As protein: CSVAGNYGYTF.

The rearrangement uses TRBV5-4 and TRBJ2-3, with D perhaps TRBD1 (6 bases). Germline V lookup: CDR1 SGHNT, CDR2 YYREEE (reference sequence). The V gene lost 3 bases and the J gene lost 6 bases, with 11 bases spanning the gap. This CDR3 region has 13 residues. Here the CDR3 reads CASSSNREDTQYF. CDR3 bases: TGTGCCAGCAGCTCAAACAGGGAGGATACGCAGTATTTT.

This chain links TRBV30 with TRBJ1-1; D possibly corresponds to TRBD1 (6 bases). Trimming took off 0 bases at V and 2 bases at J, with 10 bases between the two ends. In germline, CDR1 is GTSNPN, CDR2 SVGIG (reference sequence). CDR3 length equals 14 residues. The CDR3 DNA reads TGTGCCTGGAGTGTGTGGGGGCCAAACACTGAAGCTTTCTTT. Translated: CAWSVWGPNTEAFF.

V is TRBV6-5 and J is TRBJ2-7; D call uncertain. The germline V gene has CDR1 MNHEY and CDR2 SVGAGI. CDR3 length equals 14 residues. Trimming stripped 5 bases from V and 4 bases from J, with 15 bases between. The CDR3 here is CASSLSDLEYEQYF. CDR3 DNA sequence: TGTGCCAGCAGTCTGAGCGATTTGGAGTACGAGCAGTACTTC.

The chain links TRBV2 to TRBJ2-7; 7 bases line up with TRBD1. After removal of 4 bases from V and 2 bases from J, the junction contained 5 bases not matched to a gene. The germline V gene has CDR1 SNHLY and CDR2 FYNNEI. The CDR3 extends over 14 amino acids. This chain's CDR3 is CASSVGTETYEQYF. In nucleotides, the CDR3 is TGTGCCAGCAGTGTTGGGACAGAAACCTACGAGCAGTACTTC.

In this sample, this clone turned up once. This chain joins TRBV27 and TRBJ2-1, with TRBD2 matching over 9 bases. CDR3 size: 17 residues. J was trimmed by 9 bases and V by 5 bases; bases with no gene match: 17. Germline-derived CDR1 and CDR2 are MNHEY and SMNVEV (reference sequence). The CDR3 DNA reads TGTGCCAGCAGTAACCTGTTCCTGGGACTAGCTGATAGTGAGCAGTTCTTC. It yields the protein CASSNLFLGLADSEQFF.

This sequence joins TRBV5-1 and TRBJ2-3; the match to TRBD2 covers 8 bases. This CDR3 comprises 14 residues. CDR1 is SGHRS, CDR2 YFSETQ, per germline. V dropped 2 bases and J dropped 3; count of bases not matched to a gene: 2. The CDR3 DNA is TGCGCCAGCAGCTTCTTAGCGGGGACAGATACGCAGTATTTT. Amino acids: CASSFLAGTDTQYF.

The V and J genes are TRBV2 and TRBJ2-3, with TRBD2 as a possible D gene (6 bases). This CDR3 has 17 residues. The V and J ends lost 2 bases and 5 bases respectively, with 20 bases between them. Per germline, CDR1 SNHLY and CDR2 FYNNEI. The CDR3, as DNA: TGTGCCAGCAGTGAATTAGAATCAGTGAAGGGAGGAGATACGCAGTATTTT. It translates to CASSELESVKGGDTQYF.

V usage is TRBV27 and J usage is TRBJ1-6, with TRBD1 as a possible D gene (6 bases). V shed 6 bases and J shed 12 bases, with 21 bases lying between them. Germline CDR1 and CDR2: MNHEY and SMNVEV (reference sequence). The CDR3 runs to 15 residues. The CDR3 bases are TGTGCCAGCAGCCCTCATTCAGGGGCCGGTGGACCCCTCCACTTT. It specifies CASSPHSGAGGPLHF.

The chain employs TRBV7-9 and TRBJ2-7; D is perhaps TRBD1 (6 bases). This CDR3 is built from 14 residues. Trimming took 4 bases from V and 2 from J, leaving 12 bases between them. Germline values: CDR1 SEHNR, CDR2 FQNEAQ (reference sequence). CDR3 protein: CASSSGQIAYEQYF. The CDR3 DNA is TGTGCCAGCAGCTCCGGACAGATAGCCTACGAGCAGTACTTC.

CDR3 region: CASSRGLAGHTDTQYF. The CDR3 region has the DNA TGTGCCAGCAGCCGCGGACTAGCGGGACACACAGATACGCAGTATTTT. This chain joins TRBV2 and TRBJ2-3; the match to TRBD2 covers 12 bases. The J segment lost 2 bases and the V segment lost 6 bases, leaving 6 bases of the junction unmatched. This CDR3 comprises 16 residues. CDR1 SNHLY and CDR2 FYNNEI come from the germline V gene. Looking up the rest from reference TRBV2 and TRBJ2-3 gives the full variable domain: EPEVTQTPSHQVTQMGQEVILRCVPISNHLYFYWYRQILGQKVEFLVSFYNNEISEKSEIFDDQFSVERPDGSNFTLKIRSTKLEDSAMYFCASSRGLAGHTDTQYFGPGTRLTVL.

This chain uses TRBV10-3 with TRBJ2-1; TRBD1 matches 8 bases. V lost 7 bases and J lost 8; bases outside the gene matches: 7. CDR3 length: 13 amino acids. Germline V gives CDR1 ENHRY, CDR2 SYGVKD. CDR3 DNA sequence: TGTGCCATCAAAGGGGCAGGGGGCGATGAGCAGTTCTTC. As protein: CAIKGAGGDEQFF.

This clone was picked up a small number of times. The junction differs from germline at one of its ends, possibly a read error. The chain couples TRBV6-1 to TRBJ1-3; unclear D gene. The CDR3 covers 15 residues. Germline V gene sequence: CDR1 MNHNS, CDR2 SASEGT. DNA for the CDR3: TGTGCCAGCACTGAACGGGTTTACTCTGGAAACACCATATATTTT. It translates to CASTERVYSGNTIYF.

This clone has more than one count but fewer than ten. The chain uses TRBV2 and TRBJ2-7, with D perhaps TRBD1 (6 bases). Germline-derived CDR1 and CDR2 are SNHLY and FYNNEI. The V gene lost 7 bases and the J gene lost 2 bases, with 9 bases spanning the gap. This CDR3 is 12 amino acids long. Here the CDR3 DNA reads TGTGCCAGCAATCAGGGGACCTACGAGCAGTACTTC. Translation gives CASNQGTYEQYF.

The V gene is TRBV29-1, the J gene TRBJ1-1, with TRBD1 as a possible D gene (5 bases). The germline gives CDR1 SQVTM, CDR2 ANQGSEA. The CDR3 totals 15 residues. Trimming removed 2 bases from V and 4 bases from J, with 17 bases in between. The CDR3 spells CSVEPGGGVSTEAFF. The CDR3 DNA reads TGCAGCGTTGAACCCGGGGGTGGGGTGAGCACTGAAGCTTTCTTT.

The chain has TRBV7-9 and TRBJ1-2; 9 positions match TRBD1. Germline CDR1 and CDR2: SEHNR and FQNEAQ (reference sequence). V gave up 5 bases and J gave up 8 bases; unmatched junction bases: 9. The CDR3 is 14 residues long. The CDR3 DNA follows: TGTGCCAGCAGCGGGCAACAGGGGGCGCGGGGCTACACCTTC. This gives the protein CASSGQQGARGYTF.

The chain joins TRBV7-2 to TRBJ2-5; 8 bases fit TRBD2. Gene TRBJ2-7 matches the end of the DNA better, so the J call may be wrong. Germline V gene data show CDR1 as SGHTA and CDR2 as FQGNSA. This CDR3 contains 15 residues. The CDR3 protein is CASSSSGGFTYEQYF. CDR3 bases: TGTGCCAGCAGCTCAAGCGGGGGCTTCACCTACGAGCAGTACTTC.

The gene calls are TRBV7-9 and TRBJ2-5; D might be TRBD2 (5 bases). This CDR3 region has 13 residues. Germline lookup yields CDR1 SEHNR and CDR2 FQNEAQ (reference sequence). The V and J ends lost 6 bases and 12 bases respectively, with 20 bases between them. The CDR3 DNA reads as TGTGCCAGCAGTCCGACACCCCCCACGGGAAAGTACTTC. Translating gives CASSPTPPTGKYF.

Worth noting for this clone: At one of its ends the junction is not consistent with the germline gene, which may arise from a read error. This chain uses TRBV7-7 with TRBJ2-1; 9 bases are a match to TRBD1. The CDR3 totals 15 residues. CDR1 and CDR2 (germline): SSHAT, FNYEAQ (reference sequence). DNA for the CDR3: TGTGCTAGCAGCTTAGTTCGGACAGGGGCCGATGAGCAGTTCTTC. Amino acids: CASSLVRTGADEQFF.